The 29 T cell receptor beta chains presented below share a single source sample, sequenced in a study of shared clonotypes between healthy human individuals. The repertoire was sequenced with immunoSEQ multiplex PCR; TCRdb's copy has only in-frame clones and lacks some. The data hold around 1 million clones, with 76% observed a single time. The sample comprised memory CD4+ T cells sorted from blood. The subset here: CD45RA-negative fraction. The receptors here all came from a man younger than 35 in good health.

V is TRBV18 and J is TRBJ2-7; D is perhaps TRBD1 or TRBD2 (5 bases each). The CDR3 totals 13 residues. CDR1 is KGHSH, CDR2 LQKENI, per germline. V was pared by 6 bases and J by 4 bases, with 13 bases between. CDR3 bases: TGTGCCAGCTCCCCAATCGGGGCTTACGAGCAGTACTTC. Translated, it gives CASSPIGAYEQYF.

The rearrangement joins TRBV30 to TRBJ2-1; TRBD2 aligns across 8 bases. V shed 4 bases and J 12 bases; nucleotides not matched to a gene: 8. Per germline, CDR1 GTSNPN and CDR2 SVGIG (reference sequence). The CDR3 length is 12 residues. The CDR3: CAWNKEGLGQFF. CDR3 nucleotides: TGTGCCTGGAACAAAGAGGGACTAGGGCAGTTCTTC.

The chain's CDR3 is CASSQAASGGPNQETQYF. The CDR3, as DNA: TGCGCCAGCAGCCAAGCGGCTAGCGGGGGCCCAAATCAAGAGACCCAGTACTTC. This chain links TRBV4-1 with TRBJ2-5, with 10 bases identical to TRBD2. Germline CDR1 and CDR2: MGHRA and YSYEKL. CDR3 length equals 18 residues. V lost 1 base and J lost 2; bases outside the gene matches: 10.

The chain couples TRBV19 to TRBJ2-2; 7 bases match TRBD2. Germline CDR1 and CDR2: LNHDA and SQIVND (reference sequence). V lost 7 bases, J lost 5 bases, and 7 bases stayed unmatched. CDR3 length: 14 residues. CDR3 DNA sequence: TGTGCCAGTAACACAGCGGGGCGGACCGGGGAGCTGTTTTTT. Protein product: CASNTAGRTGELFF. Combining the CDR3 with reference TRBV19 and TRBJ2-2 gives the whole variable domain DGGITQSPKYLFRKEGQNVTLSCEQNLNHDAMYWYRQDPGQGLRLIYYSQIVNDFQKGDIAEGYSVSREKKESFPLTVTSAQKNPTAFYLCASNTAGRTGELFFGEGSRLTVL.

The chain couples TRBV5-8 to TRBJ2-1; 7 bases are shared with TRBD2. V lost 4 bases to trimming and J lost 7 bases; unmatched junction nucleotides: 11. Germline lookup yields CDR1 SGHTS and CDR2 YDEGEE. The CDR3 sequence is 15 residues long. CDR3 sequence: CASSPTSQIRNEQFF. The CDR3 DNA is TGTGCCAGCAGCCCGACTAGCCAAATTAGGAATGAGCAGTTCTTC.

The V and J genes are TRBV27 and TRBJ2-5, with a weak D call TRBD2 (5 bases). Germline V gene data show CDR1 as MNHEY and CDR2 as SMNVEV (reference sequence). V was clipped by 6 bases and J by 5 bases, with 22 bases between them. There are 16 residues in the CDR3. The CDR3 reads CASRPQSLRDLETQYF. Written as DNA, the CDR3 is TGTGCCAGCAGGCCACAATCCTTACGGGATTTGGAGACCCAGTACTTC.

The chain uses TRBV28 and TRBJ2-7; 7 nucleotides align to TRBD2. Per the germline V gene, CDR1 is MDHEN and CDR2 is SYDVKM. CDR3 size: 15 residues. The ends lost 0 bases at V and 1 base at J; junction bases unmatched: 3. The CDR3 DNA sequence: TGTGCCAGCAGTTTATGGGCTAGCGGATCCTACGAGCAGTACTTC. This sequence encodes CASSLWASGSYEQYF.

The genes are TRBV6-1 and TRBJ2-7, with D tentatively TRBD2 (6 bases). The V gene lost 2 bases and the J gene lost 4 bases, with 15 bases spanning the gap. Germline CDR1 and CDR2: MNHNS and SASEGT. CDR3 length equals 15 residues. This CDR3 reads CASSEPGLTSYEQYF. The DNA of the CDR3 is TGTGCCAGCAGTGAACCGGGACTTACGTCGTACGAGCAGTACTTC.

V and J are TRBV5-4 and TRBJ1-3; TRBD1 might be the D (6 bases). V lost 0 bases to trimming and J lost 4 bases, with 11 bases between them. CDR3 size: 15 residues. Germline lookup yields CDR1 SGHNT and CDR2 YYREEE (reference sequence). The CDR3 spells CASSLGTAIGNTIYF. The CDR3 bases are TGTGCCAGCAGCTTGGGGACAGCCATAGGAAACACCATATATTTT.

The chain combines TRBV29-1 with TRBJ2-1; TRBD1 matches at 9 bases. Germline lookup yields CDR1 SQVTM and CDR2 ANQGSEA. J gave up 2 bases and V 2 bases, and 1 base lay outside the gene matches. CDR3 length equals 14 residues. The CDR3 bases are TGCAGCGTTGAACGGGACAGGGCCTACAATGAGCAGTTCTTC. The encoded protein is CSVERDRAYNEQFF.

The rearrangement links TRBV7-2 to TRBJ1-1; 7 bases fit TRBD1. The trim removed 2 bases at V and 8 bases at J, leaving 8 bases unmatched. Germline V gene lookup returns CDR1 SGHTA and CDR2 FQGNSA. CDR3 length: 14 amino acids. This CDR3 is CASSLTGAGREAFF. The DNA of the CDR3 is TGTGCCAGCAGCTTAACAGGGGCGGGGAGGGAAGCTTTCTTT.

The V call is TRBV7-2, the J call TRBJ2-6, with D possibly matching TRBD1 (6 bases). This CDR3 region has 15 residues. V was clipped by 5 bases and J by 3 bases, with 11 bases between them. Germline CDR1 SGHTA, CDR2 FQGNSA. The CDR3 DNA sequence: TGTGCCAGCAGCATCAGGGGTAGTGGGGCCAACGTCCTGACTTTC. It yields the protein CASSIRGSGANVLTF. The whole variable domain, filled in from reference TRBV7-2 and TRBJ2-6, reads GAGVSQSPSNKVTEKGKDVELRCDPISGHTALYWYRQSLGQGLEFLIYFQGNSAPDKSGLPSDRFSAERTGGSVSTLTIQRTQQEDSAVYLCASSIRGSGANVLTFGAGSRLTVL.

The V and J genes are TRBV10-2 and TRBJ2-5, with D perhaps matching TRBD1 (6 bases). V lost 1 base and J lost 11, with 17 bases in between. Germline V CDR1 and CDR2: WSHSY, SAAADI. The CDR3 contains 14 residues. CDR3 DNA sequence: TGCGCCAGCAGTGAGTTTACAGGGCCGGGCGGGCAGTACTTC. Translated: CASSEFTGPGGQYF.

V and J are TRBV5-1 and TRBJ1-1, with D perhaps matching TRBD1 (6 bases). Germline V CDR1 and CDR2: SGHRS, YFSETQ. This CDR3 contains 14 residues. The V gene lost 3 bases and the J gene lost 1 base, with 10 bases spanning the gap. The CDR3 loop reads CASSSDSGNTEAFF. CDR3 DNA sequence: TGCGCCAGCAGCTCGGACAGCGGGAACACTGAAGCTTTCTTT.

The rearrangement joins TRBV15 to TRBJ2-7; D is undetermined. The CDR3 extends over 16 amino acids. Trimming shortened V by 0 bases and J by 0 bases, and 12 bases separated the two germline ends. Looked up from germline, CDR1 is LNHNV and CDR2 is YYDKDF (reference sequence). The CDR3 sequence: CATSRDLAVSSYEQYF. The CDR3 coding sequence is TGTGCCACCAGCAGAGATCTCGCGGTGAGCTCCTACGAGCAGTACTTC.

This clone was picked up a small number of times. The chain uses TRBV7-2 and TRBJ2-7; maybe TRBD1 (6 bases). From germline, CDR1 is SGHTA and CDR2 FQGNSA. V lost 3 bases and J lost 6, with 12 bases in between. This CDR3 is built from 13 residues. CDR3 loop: CASSLGTGLEQYF. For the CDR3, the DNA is TGTGCCAGCAGCTTGGGAACAGGGCTCGAGCAGTACTTC.

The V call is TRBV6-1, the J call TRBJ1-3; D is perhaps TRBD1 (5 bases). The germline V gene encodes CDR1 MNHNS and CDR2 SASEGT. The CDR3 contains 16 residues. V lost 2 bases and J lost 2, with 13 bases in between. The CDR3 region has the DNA TGTGCCAGCAGTGAACGCCAGGGAGGGACTGGAAACACCATATATTTT. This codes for CASSERQGGTGNTIYF.

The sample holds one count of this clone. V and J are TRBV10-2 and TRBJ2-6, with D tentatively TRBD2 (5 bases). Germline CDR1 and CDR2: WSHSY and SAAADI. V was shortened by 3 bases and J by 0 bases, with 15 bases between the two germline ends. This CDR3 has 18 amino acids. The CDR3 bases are TGCGCCAGCAGTGATGGGAGTGGGGTCGGCTCTGGGGCCAACGTCCTGACTTTC. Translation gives CASSDGSGVGSGANVLTF.

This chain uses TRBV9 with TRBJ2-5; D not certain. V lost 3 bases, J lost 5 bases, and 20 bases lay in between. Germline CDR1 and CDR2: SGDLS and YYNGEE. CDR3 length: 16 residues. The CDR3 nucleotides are TGTGCCAGCAGCGCCGAGGTGGGGAAAGGCGCCGAGACCCAGTACTTC. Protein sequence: CASSAEVGKGAETQYF. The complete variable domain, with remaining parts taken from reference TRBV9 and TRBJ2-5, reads DSGVTQTPKHLITATGQRVTLRCSPRSGDLSVYWYQQSLDQGLQFLIQYYNGEERAKGNILERFSAQQFPDLHSELNLSSLELGDSALYFCASSAEVGKGAETQYFGPGTRLLVL.

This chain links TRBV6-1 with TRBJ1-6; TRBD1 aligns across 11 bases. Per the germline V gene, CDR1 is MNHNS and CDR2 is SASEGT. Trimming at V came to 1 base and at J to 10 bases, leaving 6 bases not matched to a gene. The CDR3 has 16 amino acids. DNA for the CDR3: TGTGCCAGCAGTGAAGAAGGGACAGGGGGATGGTCACCCCTCCACTTT. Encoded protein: CASSEEGTGGWSPLHF.

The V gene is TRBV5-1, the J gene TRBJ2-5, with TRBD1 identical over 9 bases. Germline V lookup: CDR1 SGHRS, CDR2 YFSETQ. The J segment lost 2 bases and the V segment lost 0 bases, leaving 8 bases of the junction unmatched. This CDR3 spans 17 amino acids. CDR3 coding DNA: TGCGCCAGCAGCTTGGCTCCGGGACAGGGAGTACAAGAGACCCAGTACTTC. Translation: CASSLAPGQGVQETQYF.

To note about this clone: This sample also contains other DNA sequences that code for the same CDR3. The CDR3 sequence: CASSEALGGNTIYF. The CDR3 DNA follows: TGTGCCAGCAGTGAAGCGCTCGGTGGAAACACCATATATTTT. The chain joins TRBV6-1 to TRBJ1-3; D unresolved. V lost 0 bases and J lost 3, with 6 bases in between. Germline-derived CDR1 and CDR2 are MNHNS and SASEGT. The length of the CDR3 is 14 residues.

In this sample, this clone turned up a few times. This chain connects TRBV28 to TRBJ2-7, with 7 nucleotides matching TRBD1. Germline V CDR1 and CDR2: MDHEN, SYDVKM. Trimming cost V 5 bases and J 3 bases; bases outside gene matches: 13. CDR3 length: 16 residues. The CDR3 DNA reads TGTGCCAGCAGTGGAGCCGAGAGATACAGGGGCTACGAGCAGTACTTC. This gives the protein CASSGAERYRGYEQYF.

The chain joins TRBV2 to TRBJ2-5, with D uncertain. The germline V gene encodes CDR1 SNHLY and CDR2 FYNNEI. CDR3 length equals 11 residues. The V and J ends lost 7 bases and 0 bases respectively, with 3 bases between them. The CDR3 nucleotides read TGTGCCAGCACGTACCAAGAGACCCAGTACTTC. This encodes CASTYQETQYF.

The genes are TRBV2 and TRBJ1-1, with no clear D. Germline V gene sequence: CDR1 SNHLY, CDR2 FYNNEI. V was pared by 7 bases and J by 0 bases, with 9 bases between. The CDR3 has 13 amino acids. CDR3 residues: CASNGFLNTEAFF. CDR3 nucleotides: TGTGCCAGCAATGGGTTCCTGAACACTGAAGCTTTCTTT.

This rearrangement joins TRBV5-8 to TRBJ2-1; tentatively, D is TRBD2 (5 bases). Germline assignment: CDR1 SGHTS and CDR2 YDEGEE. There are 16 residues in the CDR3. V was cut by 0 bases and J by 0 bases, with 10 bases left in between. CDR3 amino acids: CASSLVRDSSYNEQFF. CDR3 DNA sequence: TGTGCCAGCAGCTTGGTTCGGGATAGCTCCTACAATGAGCAGTTCTTC. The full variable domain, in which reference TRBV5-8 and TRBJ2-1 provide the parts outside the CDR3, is EAGVTQSPTHLIKTRGQQATLRCSPISGHTSVYWYQQALGLGLQFLLWYDEGEERNRGNFPPRFSGRQFPNYSSELNVNALELEDSALYLCASSLVRDSSYNEQFFGPGTRLTVL.

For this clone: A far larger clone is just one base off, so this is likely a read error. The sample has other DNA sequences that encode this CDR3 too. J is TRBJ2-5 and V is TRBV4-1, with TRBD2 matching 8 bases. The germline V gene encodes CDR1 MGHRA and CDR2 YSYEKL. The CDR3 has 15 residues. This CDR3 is CASSQDPGGAETQYF. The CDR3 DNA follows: TGCGCCAGCAGCCAAGATCCGGGGGGGGCCGAGACCCAATACTTC.

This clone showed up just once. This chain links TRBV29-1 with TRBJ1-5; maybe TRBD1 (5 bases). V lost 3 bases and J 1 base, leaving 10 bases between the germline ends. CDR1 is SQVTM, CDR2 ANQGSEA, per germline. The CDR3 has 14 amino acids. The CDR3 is CSVDQGVSNQPQHF. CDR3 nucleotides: TGCAGCGTTGATCAGGGCGTGAGCAATCAGCCCCAGCATTTT.

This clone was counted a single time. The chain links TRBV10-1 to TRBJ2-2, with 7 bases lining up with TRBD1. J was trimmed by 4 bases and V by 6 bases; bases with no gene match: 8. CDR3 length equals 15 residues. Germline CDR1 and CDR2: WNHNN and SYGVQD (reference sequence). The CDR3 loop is CASSLQGPGTGELFF. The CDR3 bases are TGCGCCAGCAGCTTACAGGGGCCCGGCACCGGGGAGCTGTTTTTT.